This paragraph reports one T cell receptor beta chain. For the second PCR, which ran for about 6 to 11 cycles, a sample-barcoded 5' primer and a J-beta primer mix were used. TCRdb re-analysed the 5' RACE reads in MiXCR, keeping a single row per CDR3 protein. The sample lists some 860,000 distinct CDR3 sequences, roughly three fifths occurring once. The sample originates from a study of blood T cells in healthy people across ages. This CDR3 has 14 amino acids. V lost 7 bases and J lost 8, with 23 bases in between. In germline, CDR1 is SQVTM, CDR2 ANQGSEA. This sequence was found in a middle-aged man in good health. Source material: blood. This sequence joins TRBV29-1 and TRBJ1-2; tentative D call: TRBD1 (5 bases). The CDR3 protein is CSAEGFDRAGGYTF. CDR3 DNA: TGCAGCGCCGAGGGGTTTGACAGAGCGGGGGGCTACACCTTC.